This T cell receptor beta chain originates from a study of human CD8 memory T cell subsets. The TCR beta sequencing libraries came from UMI-labeled 5' RACE. TCRdb reprocessed the 5' RACE reads and stores each CDR3 protein as one record, lacking DNA. This sample's table has some 12,000 distinct CDR3 sequences. Study-wide results and limits: Precursor exhausted T cells appeared less diverse than stem-like memory T cells according to Chao1 estimates.

Negative magnetic selection enriched total CD8+ T cells. As for this clonotype: Its target is unknown.

The CDR3 totals 13 residues. CDR1 and CDR2 from the germline V gene are SGHRS and YFSETQ. Sequenced sample: CD8+ T cells from PBMCs. This receptor was obtained from a human donor in good health. V usage is TRBV5-1 and J usage is TRBJ1-5. The CDR3 region is CASSLEVNQPQHF.